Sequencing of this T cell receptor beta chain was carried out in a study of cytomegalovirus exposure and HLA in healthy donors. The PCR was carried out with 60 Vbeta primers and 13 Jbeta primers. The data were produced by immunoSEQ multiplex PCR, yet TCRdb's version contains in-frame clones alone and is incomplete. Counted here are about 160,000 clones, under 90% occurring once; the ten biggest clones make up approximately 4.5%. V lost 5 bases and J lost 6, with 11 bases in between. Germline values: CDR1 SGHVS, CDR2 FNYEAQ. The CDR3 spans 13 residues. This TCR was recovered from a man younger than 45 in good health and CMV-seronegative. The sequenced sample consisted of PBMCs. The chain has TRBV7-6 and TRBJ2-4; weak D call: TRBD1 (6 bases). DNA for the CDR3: TGTGCCAGCAGCAGCGGACAGTCAAACATTCAGTACTTC. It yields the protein CASSSGQSNIQYF. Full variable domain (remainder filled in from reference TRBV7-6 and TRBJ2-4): GAGVSQSPRYKVTKRGQDVALRCDPISGHVSLYWYRQALGQGPEFLTYFNYEAQQDKSGLPNDRFSAERPEGSISTLTIQRTEQRDSAMYRCASSSGQSNIQYFGAGTRLSVL.